This TCR beta chain was profiled in a study of blood T cell repertoires in COVID-19. Study at large: The United States, Italy and Spain supplied acute and convalescent COVID-19 samples.

This clone was detected a few times. Losses at the gene ends were 10 bases for V and 4 bases for J; bases not matched to a gene: 10. Germline lookup yields CDR1 ENHRY and CDR2 SYGVKD. The length of the CDR3 is 13 residues. Only in-frame clones appear in the TCRdb table, and some are missing; sequencing was by immunoSEQ multiplex PCR. The sample includes tens of thousands of clones, around nine tenths of them seen just once. The receptor's source is an older woman with active COVID-19. Sequenced: peripheral blood. V usage is TRBV10-3 and J usage is TRBJ2-7; the match to TRBD1 covers 7 bases. The CDR3: CASSWDREYEQYF. As DNA, the CDR3 is TGTGCCAGTTCGTGGGACAGAGAGTACGAGCAGTACTTC.